What follows describes a single TCR beta chain. Its antigen remains unidentified. The sample is drawn from a study of T cell responses to AZD1222 COVID-19 vaccine. Study context: The study pooled second doses at about 4 or about 12 weeks.

The data were produced by immunoSEQ multiplex PCR, yet TCRdb's version contains in-frame clones alone and is incomplete. This sample has tens of thousands of clones, with 80% found just once. Findings and caveats of the study: Females made up more of the donors, who were largely white British, and clonal diversity may have come out too low. The peak T cell response came first, and repertoires were sampled only after it. Of the AZD1222 recipients, only 6 or 7 were seropositive at baseline.

Trimming cost V 6 bases and J 2 bases; bases outside gene matches: 9. This CDR3 has 16 residues. In germline, CDR1 is MNHEY, CDR2 SMNVEV (reference sequence). The sample here was peripheral blood, taken on day 0 of AZD1222 vaccination. J is TRBJ2-2 and V is TRBV27, with TRBD1 identical over 7 bases. The origin of this receptor is an adult in good health. The CDR3 spells CASSITGTANTGELFF. The CDR3, as DNA: TGTGCCAGCAGCATAACCGGGACAGCAAACACCGGGGAGCTGTTTTTT.